Listed below are T cell receptor beta chains from one sample, sequenced in a study of T cell responses to AZD1222 COVID-19 vaccine. Here immunoSEQ multiplex PCR was the method, and the copy in TCRdb shows in-frame clones only, minus some. The table lists 95,000 to 150,000 clones, 86% of them singletons. Sequenced here: peripheral blood, sampled on day 0 of AZD1222 vaccination. The receptor set was obtained from an adult in good health. The CDR3 runs from the conserved cysteine through the conserved F or W. Size is stated for part of the rows, as once, few or many counts, or as a class when the clone is expanded.

size,V,J,CDR3
-,TRBV7-9,TRBJ2-5,CASSLHEGLETQYF
few,TRBV6-5,TRBJ1-4,CASSRGWTNEKLFF
once,TRBV14,TRBJ1-1,CASSQDWGTGGSTEAFF
once,TRBV5-1,TRBJ2-3,CASSSSGGRTDTQYF
-,TRBV6-4,TRBJ1-2,CASSDAATGTANYGYTF
-,TRBV5-6,TRBJ1-2,CASSLGRQNYGYTF
-,TRBV28,TRBJ2-7,CASSFGRTRGEQYF
-,TRBV30,TRBJ2-5,CAWDLARGETQYF
-,TRBV11-2,TRBJ2-1,CASSGRGSGGAEEQFF
-,TRBV7-2,TRBJ2-5,CASSYKETQYF
-,TRBV7-2,TRBJ1-5,CAAELDRVNQPQHF
-,TRBV18,TRBJ1-2,CASSPDRDHTF
few,TRBV28,TRBJ1-2,CASSFESFGTEGFNYGYTF
-,TRBV19,TRBJ1-2,CASQLQGAIDYGYTF
-,TRBV27,TRBJ1-1,CASSTIGGANTEAFF
-,TRBV9,TRBJ2-1,CASSAGGRYIHNEQFF
-,TRBV6-5,TRBJ2-1,CASSYSPRGDEQFF
-,TRBV3-1/TRBV3-2,TRBJ2-7,CASSQEGLAGGPYEQYF
-,TRBV6-5,TRBJ1-1,CASKEMNTEAFF
-,TRBV7-2,TRBJ2-1,CASNLPGQYYNEQFF
-,TRBV2,TRBJ1-1,CASSEDGGQGTEAFF
-,TRBV30,TRBJ1-6,CAWSVRRERVLRF
-,TRBV18,TRBJ2-7,CASSPRRGYEQYF
-,TRBV2,TRBJ2-6,CASSEVHLSGANVLTF
-,TRBV20-1,TRBJ2-3,CSAPLGDTQYF